This T cell receptor beta chain was retrieved from a study of T cells in Graves' hyperthyroidism and ophthalmopathy. Graves' hyperthyroidism showing no ophthalmopathy progression within 18 months was considered stable. Each patient was aged 18 to 65 and had newly diagnosed hyperthyroidism of under 2 months' duration. The authors obtained PBMCs from roughly 10 ml of fresh peripheral blood. A remark on this clonotype: The target antigen is unknown.

Overall study findings and caveats: The model anticipated ophthalmopathy a median approximately 6.5 months pre-onset.

RNA transcripts provided the source from which TCR beta CDR3 regions were amplified. The HTBI set primed first-round TCR CDR3 RT-PCR. TCRdb recomputed calls from the multiplex PCR reads with MiXCR, one row per CDR3 protein. Altogether approximately 420,000 distinct CDR3 sequences are present, around 15% being singletons, with the ten largest covering roughly 4.8%. The CDR3 is 12 amino acids. The V and J ends lost 5 bases and 3 bases respectively, with 7 bases between them. Germline V gene lookup returns CDR1 SEHNR and CDR2 FQNEAQ (reference sequence). The sample consisted of blood. The rearrangement joins TRBV7-9 to TRBJ1-2; D is unresolved. This receptor was identified in a woman aged 18-30 years with Graves' hyperthyroidism. The DNA of the CDR3 is TGTGCCAGCAGCCGGCTGGACTATGGCTACACCTTC. Residues: CASSRLDYGYTF.